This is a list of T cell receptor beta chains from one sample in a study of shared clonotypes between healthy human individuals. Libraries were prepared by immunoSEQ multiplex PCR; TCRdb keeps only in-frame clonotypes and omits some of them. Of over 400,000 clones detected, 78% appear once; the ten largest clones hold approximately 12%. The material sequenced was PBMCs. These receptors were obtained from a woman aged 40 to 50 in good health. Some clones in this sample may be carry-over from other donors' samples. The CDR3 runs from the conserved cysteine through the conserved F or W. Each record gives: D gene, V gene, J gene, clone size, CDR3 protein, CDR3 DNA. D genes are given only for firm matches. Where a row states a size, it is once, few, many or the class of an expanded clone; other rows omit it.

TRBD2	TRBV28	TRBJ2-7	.	CASLAGGRTYEQYF	TGTGCCAGCCTGGCGGGAGGGAGGACCTACGAGCAGTACTTC
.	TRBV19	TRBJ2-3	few	CASSPLRDLSTDTQYF	TGTGCCAGTAGTCCGCTCCGGGACTTAAGCACAGATACGCAGTATTTT
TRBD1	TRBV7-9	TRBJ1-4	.	CASSAQGGTNEKLFF	TGTGCCAGCAGCGCCCAGGGGGGGACTAATGAAAAACTGTTTTTT
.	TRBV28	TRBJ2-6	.	CASRTPTGISGANVLTF	TGTGCCAGCAGAACCCCTACAGGGATCTCTGGGGCCAACGTCCTGACTTTC
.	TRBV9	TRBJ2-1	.	CASSTSQPNYNEQFF	TGTGCCAGCAGCACTAGCCAACCCAACTACAATGAGCAGTTCTTC
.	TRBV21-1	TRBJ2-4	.	CASSDTGTGETLAKNIQYF	TGTGCCAGCAGCGACACCGGGACAGGGGAGACTCTAGCCAAAAACATTCAGTACTTC
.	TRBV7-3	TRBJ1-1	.	CASSLYRNTEAFF	TGTGCCAGCAGCTTATACAGAAACACTGAAGCTTTCTTT
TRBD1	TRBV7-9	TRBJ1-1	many	CASTRTGDTEAFF	TGTGCCAGCACCCGGACAGGGGACACTGAAGCTTTCTTT
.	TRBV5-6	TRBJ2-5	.	CASSLAKVQETQYF	TGTGCCAGCAGCTTGGCCAAGGTCCAAGAGACCCAGTACTTC
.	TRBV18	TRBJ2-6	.	CASSPREVSGANVLTF	TGTGCCAGCTCACCGCGCGAAGTATCTGGGGCCAACGTCCTGACTTTC
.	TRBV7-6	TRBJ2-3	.	CASSYTPGGTDTQYF	TGTGCCAGCAGCTACACCCCAGGGGGCACAGATACGCAGTATTTT
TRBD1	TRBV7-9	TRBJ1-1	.	CASSLEWGTGGLEAFF	TGTGCCAGCAGCTTAGAGTGGGGGACAGGAGGGCTTGAAGCTTTCTTT
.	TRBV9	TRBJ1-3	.	CASSVAGGGGISGNTIYF	TGTGCCAGCAGCGTAGCTGGGGGGGGCGGAATCTCTGGAAACACCATATATTTT
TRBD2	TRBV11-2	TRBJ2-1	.	CASSFLLAGGVRNEQFF	TGTGCCAGCAGCTTCCTTCTAGCGGGAGGGGTAAGGAATGAGCAGTTCTTC
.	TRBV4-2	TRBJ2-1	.	CASSREPQVGGEQFF	TGTGCCAGCAGCCGCGAGCCCCAAGTGGGGGGTGAGCAGTTCTTC
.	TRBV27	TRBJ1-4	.	CATLVKSGAILEKLFF	TGTGCCACCCTAGTCAAGAGCGGGGCAATATTGGAAAAACTGTTTTTT
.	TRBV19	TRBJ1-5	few	CASSLRDLNQPQHF	TGTGCCAGTAGTCTCCGGGACCTTAATCAGCCCCAGCATTTT
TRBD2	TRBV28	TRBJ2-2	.	CASSSEREALAGELFF	TGTGCCAGCAGTTCTGAGCGGGAGGCTTTAGCCGGGGAGCTGTTTTTT
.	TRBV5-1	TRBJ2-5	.	CASSLINPQETQYF	TGCGCCAGCAGCTTGATCAATCCCCAAGAGACCCAGTACTTC
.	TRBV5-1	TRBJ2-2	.	CASSPGLATGELFF	TGCGCCAGCAGCCCGGGACTGGCCACCGGGGAGCTGTTTTTT
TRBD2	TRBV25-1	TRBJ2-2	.	CATRWAGGSGELFF	TGTGCCACTCGGTGGGCGGGAGGGTCCGGGGAGCTGTTTTTT
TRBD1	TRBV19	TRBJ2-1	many	CASSPDRGRSYNEQFF	TGTGCCAGTAGTCCGGACAGGGGGAGGTCCTACAATGAGCAGTTCTTC
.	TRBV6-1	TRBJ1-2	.	CASSDGGANYGYTF	TGTGCCAGCAGTGATGGCGGAGCTAACTATGGCTACACCTTC
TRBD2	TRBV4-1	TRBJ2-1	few	CASSPLVAGGPNEQFF	TGCGCCAGCAGCCCGCTTGTGGCGGGAGGGCCGAATGAGCAGTTCTTC
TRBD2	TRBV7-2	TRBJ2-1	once	CASSLALAGVGNEQFF	TGTGCCAGCAGCTTAGCCCTAGCGGGAGTAGGAAATGAGCAGTTCTTC
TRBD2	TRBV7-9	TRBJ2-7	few	CASSIPTSGRYEQYF	TGTGCCAGCAGCATCCCGACTAGCGGGAGGTACGAGCAGTACTTC
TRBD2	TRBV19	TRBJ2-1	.	CASRRLAGDNGDNEQFF	TGTGCCAGTAGACGACTAGCGGGAGATAACGGGGACAATGAGCAGTTCTTC
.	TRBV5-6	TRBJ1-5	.	CASSFRGNQPQHF	TGTGCCAGCAGCTTCCGAGGGAATCAGCCCCAGCATTTT